This TCR beta chain was retrieved from a study of cytomegalovirus exposure and HLA in healthy donors. Whole-study findings and limits: A later look showed TCR association rates differing by HLA locus, highest for DRB1 and lowest for HLA-C.

The PCR used 60 Vbeta and 13 Jbeta primers. The data were produced by immunoSEQ multiplex PCR, yet TCRdb's version contains in-frame clones alone and is incomplete. The table includes 90,000 or so clones, roughly four fifths detected once. Deletions cut 3 bases from V and 3 bases from J, with 8 bases between. This CDR3 has 13 amino acids. Germline CDR1 reads MNHEY; CDR2 reads SMNVEV (reference sequence). This clone appeared a single time. What it binds is unknown. This TCR came from a man younger than 45 in good health and CMV-seropositive. The rearrangement joins TRBV27 to TRBJ2-5; D may be TRBD1 (5 bases). Sequenced material: PBMCs. The CDR3 DNA follows: TGTGCCAGCAGTTTCGCGACAGAAGAGACCCAGTACTTC. Its translation: CASSFATEETQYF.